Following are 15 T cell receptor beta chains from one sample sequenced in a study of blood T cell repertoires in COVID-19. Method: immunoSEQ multiplex PCR; TCRdb's copy keeps in-frame clones and lacks some. The table records about 240,000 clones, around 83% of them present only once. Sequenced sample: peripheral blood. The receptor set was obtained from a woman older than 75 with acute or convalescent COVID-19.

J is TRBJ2-1 and V is TRBV2; 9 positions agree with TRBD2. The J segment lost 2 bases and the V segment lost 6 bases, leaving 2 bases of the junction unmatched. The CDR3 is 14 amino acids. Germline CDR1 SNHLY, CDR2 FYNNEI. CDR3 sequence (DNA): TGTGCCAGCAGGGTAGCGGGGGCCTACAATGAGCAGTTCTTC. Translated: CASRVAGAYNEQFF.

The chain employs TRBV7-3 and TRBJ2-6, with 9 bases identical to TRBD1. V was clipped by 5 bases and J by 1 base; unmatched bases: 12. Per the germline V gene, CDR1 is SGHTA and CDR2 is FQGTGA. The CDR3 is made up of 19 amino acids. CDR3 in amino acids: CASSALDRGGISGANVLTF. The DNA for the CDR3 is TGTGCCAGCAGCGCACTGGACAGGGGAGGGATTTCTGGGGCCAACGTCCTGACTTTC.

The chain couples TRBV10-3 to TRBJ2-3; D may be TRBD1 (7 bases). The CDR3 totals 14 residues. Trimming removed 8 bases from V and 0 bases from J, with 12 bases in between. In germline, CDR1 is ENHRY, CDR2 SYGVKD. The CDR3: CAIAGGISTDTQYF. CDR3 sequence (DNA): TGTGCCATCGCAGGGGGGATCAGCACAGATACGCAGTATTTT.

The chain recombines TRBV29-1 with TRBJ1-1; TRBD1 is a possible D gene (6 bases). V was pared by 7 bases and J by 5 bases, with 23 bases between. This CDR3 has 15 residues. Per the germline V gene, CDR1 is SQVTM and CDR2 is ANQGSEA. Here the CDR3 DNA reads TGCAGCGCCCGCGGGGGGGCCAGGTCGGGGACTGAAGCTTTCTTT. Its protein product is CSARGGARSGTEAFF.

This chain joins TRBV19 and TRBJ1-5; 7 nucleotides line up with TRBD1. The DNA end is more similar to TRBJ2-3, so the J call may be wrong. This CDR3 comprises 15 residues. The germline gives CDR1 LNHDA, CDR2 SQIVND (reference sequence). CDR3 sequence: CASSQGGYSNQPQYF. The DNA for the CDR3 is TGTGCCAGTAGCCAAGGGGGCTATAGCAATCAGCCCCAGTATTTT.

The chain recombines TRBV28 with TRBJ1-5; TRBD1 might be the D (6 bases). V dropped 5 bases and J dropped 6 bases, with 11 bases sitting between them. This CDR3 region has 13 residues. CDR1 MDHEN and CDR2 SYDVKM come from the germline V gene. The CDR3 loop reads CASSLQGTQPQHF. Written as DNA, the CDR3 is TGTGCCAGCAGTCTTCAGGGGACTCAGCCCCAGCATTTT. Based on the CDR3 plus reference TRBV28 and TRBJ1-5, the full variable domain is DVKVTQSSRYLVKRTGEKVFLECVQDMDHENMFWYRQDPGLGLRLIYFSYDVKMKEKGDIPEGYSVSREKKERFSLILESASTNQTSMYLCASSLQGTQPQHFGDGTRLSIL.

The chain couples TRBV10-1 to TRBJ1-6; D is uncertain. This CDR3 has 14 amino acids. Germline V CDR1 and CDR2: WNHNN, SYGVQD (reference sequence). V shed 6 bases and J shed 2 bases, with 8 bases lying between them. The CDR3 coding sequence is TGCGCCAGCAGGGGAGCCCCCTATAATTCACCCCTCCACTTT. It translates to CASRGAPYNSPLHF.

V is TRBV9 and J is TRBJ2-1, with 8 bases aligning to TRBD1. From germline, CDR1 is SGDLS and CDR2 YYNGEE. CDR3 length equals 15 residues. The ends lost 1 base at V and 6 bases at J; junction bases unmatched: 6. The CDR3 DNA is TGTGCCAGCAGCGTACAGGGGGCTAAGGGCAATGAGCAGTTCTTC. This translates into CASSVQGAKGNEQFF.

This chain joins TRBV6-4 and TRBJ1-6, with 7 bases fitting TRBD1. Germline V gives CDR1 MRHNA, CDR2 SNTAGT. Trimming removed 6 bases from V and 9 bases from J; junction bases left unmatched: 23. The CDR3 has 19 amino acids. As DNA, the CDR3 is TGTGCCAGCAGGACGCGGGACCGGGTAGGAGGGGGCTTTCTTTCACCCCTCCACTTT. Its protein product is CASRTRDRVGGGFLSPLHF.

The V call is TRBV6-5, the J call TRBJ1-2; D may be TRBD1 (6 bases). Trimming took 6 bases from V and 4 from J, leaving 18 bases between them. The germline gives CDR1 MNHEY, CDR2 SVGAGI. The CDR3 loop spans 15 amino acids. The CDR3 loop is CASRRGGGGGYGYTF. DNA for the CDR3: TGTGCCAGCAGACGCGGCGGTGGGGGCGGCTATGGCTACACCTTC.

This chain joins TRBV10-3 and TRBJ1-5; possible D gene TRBD1, 6 bases. Germline CDR1 is ENHRY and CDR2 is SYGVKD. The length of the CDR3 is 14 residues. Trimming removed 5 bases from V and 0 bases from J, with 8 bases in between. This CDR3 is CAISRTDSNQPQHF. In DNA form, the CDR3 reads TGTGCCATCAGTCGGACAGATAGCAATCAGCCCCAGCATTTT.

The gene calls are TRBV4-1 and TRBJ2-1; maybe TRBD1 (6 bases). CDR1 MGHRA and CDR2 YSYEKL come from the germline V gene. The CDR3 runs to 16 residues. Trimming cost V 2 bases and J 2 bases, with 13 bases left between them. CDR3 sequence (DNA): TGCGCCAGCAGCCAATCCGGGACACCTACCTACAATGAGCAGTTCTTC. It specifies CASSQSGTPTYNEQFF.

The chain joins TRBV29-1 to TRBJ2-1; 8 bases are a match to TRBD2. The CDR3 covers 14 residues. V dropped 6 bases and J dropped 3; count of bases not matched to a gene: 7. Germline V gene lookup returns CDR1 SQVTM and CDR2 ANQGSEA. The DNA for the CDR3 is TGCAGCGTCGTTCAGCGGGGGCTCTACAATGAGCAGTTCTTC. It codes for CSVVQRGLYNEQFF.

J is TRBJ1-5 and V is TRBV3-1 (or the pseudogene TRBV3-2), with 11 bases fitting TRBD1. The V gene end was trimmed by 3 bases and the J gene end by 1 base; junction bases not matched to a gene: 2. There are 16 residues in the CDR3. Germline V gene lookup returns CDR1 LGHDT and CDR2 YNNKEL (reference sequence). The CDR3 here is CASSHGQGASNQPQHF. For the CDR3, the DNA is TGTGCCAGCAGCCATGGACAGGGGGCGAGCAATCAGCCCCAGCATTTT.

The V gene is TRBV28, the J gene TRBJ1-4, with D possibly being TRBD1 (5 bases). The germline V gene encodes CDR1 MDHEN and CDR2 SYDVKM. The CDR3 consists of 15 residues. Between the trimmed V and J ends, which lost 3 bases and 2 bases, there was a span of 10 bases. The CDR3 DNA reads as TGTGCCAGCAGTTTCCCCGGGGGGACTAATGAAAAACTGTTTTTT. This encodes CASSFPGGTNEKLFF.